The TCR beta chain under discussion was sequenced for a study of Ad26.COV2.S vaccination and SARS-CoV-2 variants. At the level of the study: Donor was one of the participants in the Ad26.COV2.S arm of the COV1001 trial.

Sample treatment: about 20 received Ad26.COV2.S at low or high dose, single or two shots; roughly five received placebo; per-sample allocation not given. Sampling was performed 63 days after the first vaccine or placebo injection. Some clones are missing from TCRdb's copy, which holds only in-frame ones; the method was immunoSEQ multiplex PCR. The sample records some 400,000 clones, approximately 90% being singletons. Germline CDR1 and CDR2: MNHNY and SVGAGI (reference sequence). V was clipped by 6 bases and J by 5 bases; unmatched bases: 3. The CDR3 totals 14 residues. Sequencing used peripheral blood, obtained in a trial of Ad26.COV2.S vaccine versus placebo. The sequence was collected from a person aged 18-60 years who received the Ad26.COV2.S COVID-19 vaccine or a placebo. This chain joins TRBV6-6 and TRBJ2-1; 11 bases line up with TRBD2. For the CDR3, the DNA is TGTGCCAGCAGATCTAGCGGGAGGCACAATGAGCAGTTCTTC. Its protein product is CASRSSGRHNEQFF.